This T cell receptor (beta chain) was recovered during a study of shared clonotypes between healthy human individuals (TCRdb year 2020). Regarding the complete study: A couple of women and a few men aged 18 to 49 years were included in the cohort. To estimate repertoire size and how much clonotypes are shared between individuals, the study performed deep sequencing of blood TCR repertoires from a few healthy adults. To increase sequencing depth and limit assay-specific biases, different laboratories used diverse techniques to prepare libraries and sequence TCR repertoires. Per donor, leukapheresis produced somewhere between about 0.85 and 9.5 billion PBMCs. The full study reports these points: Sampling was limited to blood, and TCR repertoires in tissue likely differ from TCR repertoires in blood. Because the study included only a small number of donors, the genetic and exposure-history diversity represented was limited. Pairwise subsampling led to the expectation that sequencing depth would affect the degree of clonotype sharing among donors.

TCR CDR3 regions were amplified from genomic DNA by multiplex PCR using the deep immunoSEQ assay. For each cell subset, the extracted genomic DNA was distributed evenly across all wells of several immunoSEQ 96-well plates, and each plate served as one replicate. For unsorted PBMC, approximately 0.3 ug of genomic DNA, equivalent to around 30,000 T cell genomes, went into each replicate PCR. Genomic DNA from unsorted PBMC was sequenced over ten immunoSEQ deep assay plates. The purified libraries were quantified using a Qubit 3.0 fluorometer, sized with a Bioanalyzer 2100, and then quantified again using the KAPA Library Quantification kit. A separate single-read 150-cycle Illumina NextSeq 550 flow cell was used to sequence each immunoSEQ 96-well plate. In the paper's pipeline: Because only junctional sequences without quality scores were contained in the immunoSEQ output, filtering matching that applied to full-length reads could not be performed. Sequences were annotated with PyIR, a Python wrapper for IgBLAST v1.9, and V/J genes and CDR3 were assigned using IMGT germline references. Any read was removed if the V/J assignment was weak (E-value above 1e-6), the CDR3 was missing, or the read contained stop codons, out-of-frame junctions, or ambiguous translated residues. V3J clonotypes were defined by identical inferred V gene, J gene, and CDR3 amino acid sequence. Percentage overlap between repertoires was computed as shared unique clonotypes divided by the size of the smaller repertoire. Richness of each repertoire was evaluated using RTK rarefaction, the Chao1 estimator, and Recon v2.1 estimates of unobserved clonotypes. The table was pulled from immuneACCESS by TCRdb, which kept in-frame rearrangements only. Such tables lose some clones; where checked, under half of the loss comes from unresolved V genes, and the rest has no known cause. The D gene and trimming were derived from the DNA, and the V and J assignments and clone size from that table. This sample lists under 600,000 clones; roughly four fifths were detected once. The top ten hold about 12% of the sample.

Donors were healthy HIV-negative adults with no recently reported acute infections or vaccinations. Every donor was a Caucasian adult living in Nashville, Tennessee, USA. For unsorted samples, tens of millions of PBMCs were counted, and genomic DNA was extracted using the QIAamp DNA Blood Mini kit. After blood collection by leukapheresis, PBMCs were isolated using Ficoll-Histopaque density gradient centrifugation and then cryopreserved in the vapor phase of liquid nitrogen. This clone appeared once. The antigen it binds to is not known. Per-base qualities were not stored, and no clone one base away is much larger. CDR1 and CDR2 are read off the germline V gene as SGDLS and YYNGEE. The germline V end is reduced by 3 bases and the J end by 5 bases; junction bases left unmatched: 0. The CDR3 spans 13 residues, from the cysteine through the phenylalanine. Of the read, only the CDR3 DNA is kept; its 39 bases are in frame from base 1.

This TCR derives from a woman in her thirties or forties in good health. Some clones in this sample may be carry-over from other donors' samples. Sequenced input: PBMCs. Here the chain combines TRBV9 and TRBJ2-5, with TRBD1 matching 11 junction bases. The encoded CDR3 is CASSGDRGETQYF. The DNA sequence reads TGTGCCAGCAGCGGGGACAGGGGGGAGACCCAGTACTTC. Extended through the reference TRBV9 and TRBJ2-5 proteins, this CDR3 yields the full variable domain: DSGVTQTPKHLITATGQRVTLRCSPRSGDLSVYWYQQSLDQGLQFLIQYYNGEERAKGNILERFSAQQFPDLHSELNLSSLELGDSALYFCASSGDRGETQYFGPGTRLLVL.